The clone carrying this TCR beta chain was seen a few times. Its antigen is undetermined. The data were taken from a study of PD-1 blockade in classical Hodgkin lymphoma. Regarding the study as a whole: Compared with healthy donors, newly diagnosed patients reportedly showed lower baseline TCR diversity.

Method: immunoSEQ multiplex PCR; TCRdb's copy keeps in-frame clones and lacks some. The repertoire includes more than 7,500 clones, around two thirds of them detected once, and 4% to 5% sits in the top ten. Each patient's relapse followed autologous stem cell transplantation, and brentuximab vedotin exposure varied. Magnetic negative selection was used to purify CD4+ T cells from PBMCs that had been thawed. Germline V gene lookup returns CDR1 SGHDN and CDR2 FVKESK. Between the trimmed V and J ends, which lost 5 bases and 7 bases, there was a span of 12 bases. This CDR3 comprises 14 residues. The clonotype comes from a human donor with classical Hodgkin lymphoma. Source: CD4+ T cells from blood, taken at baseline. The chain links TRBV14 to TRBJ1-6; D is possibly TRBD1 (5 bases). The CDR3 DNA reads as TGTGCCAGCAGCTGGTTGCAGGGCAATTCACCCCTCCACTTT. This sequence encodes CASSWLQGNSPLHF.